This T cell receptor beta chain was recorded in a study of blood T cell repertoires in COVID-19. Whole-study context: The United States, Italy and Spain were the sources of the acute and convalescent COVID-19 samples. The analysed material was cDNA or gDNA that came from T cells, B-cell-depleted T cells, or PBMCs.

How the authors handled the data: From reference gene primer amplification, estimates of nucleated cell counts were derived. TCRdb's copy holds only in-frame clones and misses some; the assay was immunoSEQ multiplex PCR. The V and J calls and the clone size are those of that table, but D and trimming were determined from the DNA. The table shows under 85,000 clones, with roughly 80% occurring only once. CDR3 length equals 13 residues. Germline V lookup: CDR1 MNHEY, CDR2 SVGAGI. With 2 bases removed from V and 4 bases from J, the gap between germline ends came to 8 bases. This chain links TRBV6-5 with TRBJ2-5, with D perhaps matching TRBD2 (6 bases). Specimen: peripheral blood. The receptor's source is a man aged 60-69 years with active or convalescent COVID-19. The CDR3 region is CASSYGGRETQYF. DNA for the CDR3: TGTGCCAGCAGTTACGGAGGGAGAGAGACCCAGTACTTC.